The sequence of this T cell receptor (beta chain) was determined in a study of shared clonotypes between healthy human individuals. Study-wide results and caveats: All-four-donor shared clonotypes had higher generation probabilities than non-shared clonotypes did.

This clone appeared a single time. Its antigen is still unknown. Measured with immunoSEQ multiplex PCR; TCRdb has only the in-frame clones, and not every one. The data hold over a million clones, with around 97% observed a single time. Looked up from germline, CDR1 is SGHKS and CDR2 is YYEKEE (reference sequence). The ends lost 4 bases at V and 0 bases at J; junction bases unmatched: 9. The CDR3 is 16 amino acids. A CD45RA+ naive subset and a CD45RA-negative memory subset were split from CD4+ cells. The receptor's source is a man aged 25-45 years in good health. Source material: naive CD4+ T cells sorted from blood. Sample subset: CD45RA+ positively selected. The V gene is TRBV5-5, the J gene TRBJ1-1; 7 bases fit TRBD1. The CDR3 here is CASSRDSQLMNTEAFF. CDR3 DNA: TGTGCCAGCAGCCGGGACAGCCAACTCATGAACACTGAAGCTTTCTTT.